One and the same sample provided the 18 T cell receptor beta chains below, sequenced in a study of blood T cell repertoires in COVID-19. The method was immunoSEQ multiplex PCR; TCRdb's version includes in-frame clones alone and lacks a portion of them. The sample records tens of thousands of clones, approximately 89% being singletons. The specimen sequenced was peripheral blood. The source of these receptors is a man aged 45-65 years with acute or convalescent COVID-19.

J is TRBJ2-5 and V is TRBV28, with 9 bases lining up with TRBD1. Germline CDR1 reads MDHEN; CDR2 reads SYDVKM. The CDR3 runs to 13 residues. V shed 8 bases and J 2 bases; nucleotides not matched to a gene: 3. CDR3 coding DNA: TGTGCCAGCTGGGACAGGGATCAAGAGACCCAGTACTTC. It yields the protein CASWDRDQETQYF.

The chain joins TRBV4-1 to TRBJ2-1; weak D call: TRBD1 (6 bases). There are 14 residues in the CDR3. Germline V gene lookup returns CDR1 MGHRA and CDR2 YSYEKL. V lost 4 bases and J 6 bases, leaving 13 bases between the germline ends. The CDR3 reads CASSPATGFNEQFF. The DNA for the CDR3 is TGCGCCAGCAGCCCCGCGACAGGATTCAATGAGCAGTTCTTC.

This chain connects TRBV6-5 to TRBJ2-7; tentatively, D is TRBD1 (5 bases). This CDR3 region has 14 residues. Trimming left V 6 bases short and J 2 bases short, with 14 bases between. Germline V gives CDR1 MNHEY, CDR2 SVGAGI. CDR3 bases: TGTGCCAGCAGGGCACAGGTTTCCACCTACGAGCAGTACTTC. The encoded protein is CASRAQVSTYEQYF.

The chain combines TRBV9 with TRBJ2-3, with TRBD2 matching 9 bases. This CDR3 has 15 amino acids. J lost 4 bases, V lost 2 bases, and 5 bases had no gene match. Germline V gene sequence: CDR1 SGDLS, CDR2 YYNGEE. CDR3 nucleotide sequence: TGTGCCAGCAGCGTTGCTAGCGGGATCTCAGATACGCAGTATTTT. Residues: CASSVASGISDTQYF.

CDR3 residues: CASSESSYEQYF. The CDR3 DNA follows: TGTGCCAGCAGTGAGAGCTCCTACGAGCAGTACTTC. The gene calls are TRBV2 and TRBJ2-7, with no clear D. The CDR3 extends over 12 amino acids. Trimming left V 3 bases short and J 0 bases short, with 3 bases between. Per the germline V gene, CDR1 is SNHLY and CDR2 is FYNNEI.

This chain links TRBV7-2 with TRBJ1-1, with 7 bases lining up with TRBD1. V was pared by 3 bases and J by 10 bases, with 14 bases of the junction left unmatched. The germline gives CDR1 SGHTA, CDR2 FQGNSA. The CDR3 spans 15 residues. The CDR3 reads CASSFPGQHSPGAFF. For the CDR3, the DNA is TGTGCCAGCAGCTTTCCGGGACAGCACTCCCCGGGAGCTTTCTTT.

This chain connects TRBV6-5 to TRBJ2-7; the match to TRBD2 covers 11 bases. The CDR3 runs 15 residues. CDR1 is MNHEY, CDR2 SVGAGI, per germline. The V gene end was trimmed by 6 bases and the J gene end by 2 bases; junction bases not matched to a gene: 6. The CDR3 reads CASSLGLAVTYEQYF. Here the CDR3 DNA reads TGTGCCAGCAGCCTGGGACTAGCGGTTACCTACGAGCAGTACTTC.

The J gene is TRBJ2-5, the V gene TRBV18; D is perhaps TRBD2 (6 bases). The CDR3 sequence is 15 residues long. V gave up 5 bases and J gave up 2 bases, with 15 bases separating them. Germline lookup yields CDR1 KGHSH and CDR2 LQKENI. The CDR3 region is CASSTPDYPQETQYF. CDR3 coding DNA: TGTGCCAGCTCAACTCCGGACTACCCACAAGAGACCCAGTACTTC.

The CDR3 sequence is CASTYLNRRGETQYF. As DNA, the CDR3 is TGTGCCAGCACCTACCTAAATCGACGGGGAGAGACCCAGTACTTC. This rearrangement joins TRBV2 to TRBJ2-5, with D possibly being TRBD2 (5 bases). The CDR3 has 15 residues. Germline V CDR1 and CDR2: SNHLY, FYNNEI. With 7 bases removed from V and 4 bases from J, the gap between germline ends came to 19 bases.

J is TRBJ1-5 and V is TRBV12-1; TRBD1, as called in the table, went unchecked against the DNA. TRBV12-1 is a pseudogene segment. CDR3 length: 17 amino acids. The CDR3 reads CASSPPLHTGVGQPQHF. The CDR3 DNA reads TGTGCCAGCAGCCCCCCCCTGCACACAGGGGTGGGTCAGCCCCAGCATTTT.

The V and J genes are TRBV7-9 and TRBJ2-7, with D perhaps matching TRBD2 (6 bases). Trimming removed 1 base at V and 2 bases at J, with 9 bases between. The length of the CDR3 is 14 residues. Per the germline V gene, CDR1 is SEHNR and CDR2 is FQNEAQ (reference sequence). The CDR3 protein is CASSLDAGPYEQYV. Here the CDR3 DNA reads TGTGCCAGCAGCTTAGACGCGGGGCCCTACGAGCAGTACGTC.

This clone was recorded once. The J gene is TRBJ2-6, the V gene TRBV9, with unresolved D. The CDR3 totals 16 residues. CDR1 is SGDLS, CDR2 YYNGEE, per germline. V lost 0 bases and J lost 2, with 9 bases in between. CDR3 amino acids: CASSVAGDPGANVLTF. The CDR3 region has the DNA TGTGCCAGCAGCGTAGCTGGAGACCCTGGGGCCAACGTCCTGACTTTC. The entire variable domain, with the rest obtained from reference TRBV9 and TRBJ2-6, is as follows: DSGVTQTPKHLITATGQRVTLRCSPRSGDLSVYWYQQSLDQGLQFLIQYYNGEERAKGNILERFSAQQFPDLHSELNLSSLELGDSALYFCASSVAGDPGANVLTFGAGSRLTVL.

CDR3 in amino acids: CSASPSGGLPYNEQFF. In DNA form, the CDR3 reads TGCAGTGCTAGTCCTAGCGGGGGGCTTCCCTACAATGAGCAGTTCTTC. The chain carries TRBV20-1 and TRBJ2-1; TRBD2 agrees at 11 bases. This CDR3 is built from 16 residues. After removal of 3 bases from V and 2 bases from J, the junction contained 6 bases not matched to a gene. Germline values: CDR1 DFQATT, CDR2 SNEGSKA (reference sequence).

Here the CDR3 reads CATSIGVSGANVLTF. The CDR3 region has the DNA TGTGCCACCAGCATCGGGGTCTCTGGGGCCAACGTCCTGACTTTC. The chain employs TRBV15 and TRBJ2-6, with TRBD2 as a possible D gene (5 bases). V lost 4 bases, J lost 0 bases, and 7 bases lay in between. Germline CDR1 reads LNHNV; CDR2 reads YYDKDF (reference sequence). The CDR3 is 15 residues long.

Only one count was recorded for this clone. The J gene is TRBJ1-2, the V gene TRBV9, with D perhaps TRBD1 (6 bases). The CDR3 extends over 15 amino acids. The germline V gene has CDR1 SGDLS and CDR2 YYNGEE. V gave up 0 bases and J gave up 7 bases, with 16 bases separating them. CDR3 nucleotide sequence: TGTGCCAGCAGCGTAGAGGGAGAGGGAGGGGGTGGCTACACCTTC. It specifies CASSVEGEGGGGYTF.

In this sample, this clone turned up once. V gene TRBV4-2 combines with J gene TRBJ1-5; TRBD1 agrees at 8 bases. The CDR3 is 17 amino acids. CDR1 LGHNA and CDR2 YNFKEQ come from the germline V gene. Unmatched junction bases numbered 9, after V lost 0 bases and J lost 5 bases. The CDR3 spells CASSQDYGQGDYQPQHF. The CDR3, as DNA: TGTGCCAGCAGCCAAGATTACGGACAGGGCGATTATCAGCCCCAGCATTTT.

The rearrangement uses TRBV7-9 and TRBJ2-3, with a weak D call TRBD1 (5 bases). V gave up 5 bases and J gave up 0 bases, with 15 bases separating them. The CDR3 extends over 16 amino acids. Germline values: CDR1 SEHNR, CDR2 FQNEAQ (reference sequence). The CDR3, as DNA: TGTGCCAGCAGCCAACCCCGACAGTCTAGCACAGATACGCAGTATTTT. Its translation: CASSQPRQSSTDTQYF.

The chain couples TRBV15 to TRBJ2-3; TRBD1 aligns across 9 bases. The germline gives CDR1 LNHNV, CDR2 YYDKDF (reference sequence). V lost 3 bases and J lost 8; bases outside the gene matches: 12. The CDR3 runs 16 residues. The CDR3 region is CATSRRGQGGARTQYF. The CDR3 nucleotides read TGTGCCACCAGCAGGAGGGGACAGGGAGGGGCCCGTACGCAGTATTTT.